The T cell receptor (beta chain) described here comes from a study of T cells in Graves' hyperthyroidism and ophthalmopathy. There are many counts of this clonotype. From RNA transcripts, TCR beta CDR3 regions were amplified. First-round RT-PCR of the TCR CDR3 relied on the HTBI primer set. TCRdb processed the multiplex PCR reads anew with MiXCR; each CDR3 protein has one entry. The sample consists of some 180,000 distinct CDR3 sequences, about a sixth of them appearing once. The V end lost 5 bases, the J end lost 6 bases, and 7 bases lay between the germline ends. The germline gives CDR1 WSHSY, CDR2 SAAADI. The CDR3 runs to 11 residues.

The sample was blood. The J gene is TRBJ1-2, the V gene TRBV10-2; no clear D. The receptor was isolated from a woman in her forties or fifties with Graves' hyperthyroidism. The CDR3 protein is CASSPGDGYTF. DNA for the CDR3: TGCGCCAGCAGTCCCGGCGATGGCTACACCTTC.